A single count supports the clone carrying this T cell receptor beta chain. Its antigen is undetermined. From germline, CDR1 is MNHEY and CDR2 SMNVEV (reference sequence). V was cut by 1 base and J by 2 bases, with 15 bases left in between. The CDR3 contains 17 residues. The assay was immunoSEQ multiplex PCR, and TCRdb's table has in-frame clones only and misses some. The repertoire holds 75,000 to 100,000 clones, with roughly four fifths as singletons. This entry is derived from a study of radiotherapy plus CTLA-4 blockade in lung cancer. Study observations and caveats: Alongside interferon-beta, early blood T cell clone dynamics were reportedly the best predictor of response.

Sample: peripheral blood, taken from a patient treated with radiotherapy plus ipilimumab. The rearrangement uses TRBV27 and TRBJ1-5; D is unresolved. The source of this sequence is a human donor with non-small cell lung cancer who had a partial response to radiotherapy plus ipilimumab. CDR3 loop: CASSLYTTSGGNQPQHF. In DNA form, the CDR3 reads TGTGCCAGCAGTTTATACACGACAAGCGGGGGCAATCAGCCCCAGCATTTT.